The rows below give T cell receptor beta chains drawn from one sample of a study of T cell changes during pregnancy in multiple sclerosis. Measured with immunoSEQ multiplex PCR; TCRdb has only the in-frame clones, and not every one. The table shows around 27,000 clones, with 90% to 95% occurring only once. The material was CD4+ T cells from peripheral blood mononuclear cells, obtained in the first trimester of pregnancy. The receptors derive from a female donor with multiple sclerosis, enrolled in a pregnancy study. CDR3s include the opening cysteine and the closing phenylalanine or tryptophan. The D gene is left open where the match is weak. Not all rows give a size; the values are once, few, many and, for expanded clones, a class.

D	length	V	J	size	DNA	CDR3
NA	11	TRBV20-1	TRBJ2-7	NA	TGCAGTGCTAGCCCCCTTTACGAGCAGTACTTC	CSASPLYEQYF
TRBD1	15	TRBV15	TRBJ2-1	NA	TGTGCCACCAGCAGTGGACAGGGGGGCTACAATGAGCAGTTCTTC	CATSSGQGGYNEQFF
TRBD1	14	TRBV4-2	TRBJ2-5	NA	TGTGCCAGCAGCCGTACAGGGGTCGAAGAGACCCAGTACTTC	CASSRTGVEETQYF
NA	13	TRBV6-5	TRBJ1-2	NA	TGTGCCAGCAGTCCAACAGGAGTCTATGGCTACACCTTC	CASSPTGVYGYTF
TRBD2	15	TRBV5-1	TRBJ2-3	NA	TGCGCCAGCAGCTTGGGTCTAGCGGACACAGATACGCAGTATTTT	CASSLGLADTDTQYF
NA	14	TRBV6-1	TRBJ2-2	NA	TGTGCCAGCAGTGCGGTAAGGGGTACCGGGGAGCTGTTTTTT	CASSAVRGTGELFF
TRBD2	15	TRBV6-4	TRBJ2-3	NA	TGTGCCAGCAGTGAACTAGCGGGGGGTCCAGATACGCAGTATTTT	CASSELAGGPDTQYF
TRBD1	15	TRBV2	TRBJ2-1	NA	TGTGCCAGCAGGCCGGAGCAGGGGGTCTACAATGAGCAGTTCTTC	CASRPEQGVYNEQFF
NA	13	TRBV6-6	TRBJ1-1	few	TGTGCCAGCAAAGGACAGCGGAACACTGAAGCTTTCTTT	CASKGQRNTEAFF
NA	11	TRBV6-5	TRBJ2-1	NA	TGTGCCAGCAGGGAGTACAATGAGCAGTTCTTC	CASREYNEQFF
TRBD1	15	TRBV7-8	TRBJ2-3	once	TGTGCCAGCAGCCACCTTAGAGGGGGCTCAGATACGCAGTATTTT	CASSHLRGGSDTQYF
NA	12	TRBV4-1	TRBJ2-7	NA	TGCGCCAGCAGCCAAGAGGGCAGGCCGCAGTACTTC	CASSQEGRPQYF
NA	14	TRBV15	TRBJ1-2	once	TGTGCCACCAGCAGAGAGACAGCCCTCTATGGCTACACCTTC	CATSRETALYGYTF
NA	14	TRBV29-1	TRBJ1-2	NA	TGCAGCATTACCACGACGCCTAGAGGCTATGGCTACACCTTC	CSITTTPRGYGYTF
TRBD2	15	TRBV5-6	TRBJ2-1	NA	TGTGCCAGCAGCCTGACTAGCGGGGGGGCCAATGAGCAGTTCTTC	CASSLTSGGANEQFF
NA	15	TRBV7-2	TRBJ1-6	NA	TGTGCCAGCAGCTCCCAAGGGCAGGGTGTTTCACCCCTCCACTTT	CASSSQGQGVSPLHF
TRBD1	14	TRBV19	TRBJ1-2	NA	TGTGCCAGTAGTTCGACAGGGGTGCGGTTTGGCTACACCTTC	CASSSTGVRFGYTF
NA	14	TRBV5-8	TRBJ2-7	NA	TGTGCCAGCAGCTTGGTAGGCGGGGACTACGAGCAGTACTTC	CASSLVGGDYEQYF
TRBD2	17	TRBV5-4	TRBJ2-2	NA	TGTGCCAGCAGCCCCTCCCCTGGCGGGGGTACCACCGGGGAGCTGTTTTTT	CASSPSPGGGTTGELFF
TRBD1	15	TRBV5-4	TRBJ2-2	NA	TGTGCCAGCAGCTTGCCAACCACAGGGGTCGGGGAGCTGTTTTTT	CASSLPTTGVGELFF
NA	17	TRBV30	TRBJ1-3	once	TGTGCCTGGAGTGTGATGGGGCCACCGTTTTCTGGAAACACCATATATTTT	CAWSVMGPPFSGNTIYF
TRBD1	13	TRBV13	TRBJ2-7	NA	TGTGCCAGCAGCTTACAGGGGGCTTACGAGCAGTACTTC	CASSLQGAYEQYF
NA	14	TRBV28	TRBJ2-7	NA	TGTGCCAGCAGTTTCTCCGGGGTATCCTACGAGCAGTACTTC	CASSFSGVSYEQYF
NA	15	TRBV5-6	TRBJ2-7	NA	TGTGCCAGCAGCTTGGTTGACAGAATGGGCGACGAGCAGTACTTC	CASSLVDRMGDEQYF
TRBD2	14	TRBV11-3	TRBJ2-1	NA	TGTGCCAGCAGCTTAGATCCGTTTAGCGGGGAGCAGTTCTTC	CASSLDPFSGEQFF
NA	14	TRBV19	TRBJ2-2	NA	TGTGCCAGTAGTATCGTAGCGAACACCGGGGAGCTGTTTTTT	CASSIVANTGELFF